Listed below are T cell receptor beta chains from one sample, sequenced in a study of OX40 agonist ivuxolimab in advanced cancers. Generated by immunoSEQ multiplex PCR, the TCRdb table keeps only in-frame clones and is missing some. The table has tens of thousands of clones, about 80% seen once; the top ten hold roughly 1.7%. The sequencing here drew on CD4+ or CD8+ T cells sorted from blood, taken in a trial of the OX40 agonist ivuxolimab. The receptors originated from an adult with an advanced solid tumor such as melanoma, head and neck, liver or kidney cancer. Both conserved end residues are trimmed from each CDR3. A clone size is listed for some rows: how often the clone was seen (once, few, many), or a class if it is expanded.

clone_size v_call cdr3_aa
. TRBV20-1 SAPSTDTQY
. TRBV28 ASTGLAGGETQY
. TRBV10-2 ASGRLAGVYEQY
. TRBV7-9 ASSYTRDRGNIRDTQY
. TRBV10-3 AISELGPMNTEAF
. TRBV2 ASVGLGDTQY
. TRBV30 AWSPRTGSGQPQH
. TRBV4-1 ASSQAIQVVETQY
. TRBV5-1 ASSGGLRGGETQY
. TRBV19 ASSIGLGRILAKNIQY
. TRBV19 ASSIGGNYEQY
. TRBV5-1 ASRSSGLEGNEQY
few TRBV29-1 SGRDLNTGELF
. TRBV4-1 ASSWSTDTQY
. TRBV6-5 ASSSRVLLMNTEAF
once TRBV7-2 ASSSAVRQGEQF
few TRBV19 ASSASLGRETQY
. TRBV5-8 ASSSTWGLSETQY
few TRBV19 ASSIGLSADTQY
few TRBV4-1 ASSPVVGRETQY
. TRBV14 ASSQDRTSGHGELF
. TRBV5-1 ASSLGGSTDTQY
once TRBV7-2 ASSPQGAKNIQY
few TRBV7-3 ASSLGGSNEQF
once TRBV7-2 ASSPRGGGTDTQY
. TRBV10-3 AISTGISGGELF
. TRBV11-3 ASSLASGDTQY
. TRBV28 ASSFPFSPVGGWSYEQY
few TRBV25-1 ATRGGYNEQF
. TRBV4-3 ASSQSTGTGVEDTQY
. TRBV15 ATSRDEGKQY
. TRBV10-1 ASSEGLAGTDTQY
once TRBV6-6 ASSYPASGRGQPQH
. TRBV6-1 ASSVAEAGELF
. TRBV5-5 ASSFRQGARTNEKLF
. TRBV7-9 ASSRQVSEQY
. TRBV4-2 VSSHTGTNTEAF
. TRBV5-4 ASSSLINTEAF
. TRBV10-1 ASSESPIGAGGPRTDTQY
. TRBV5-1 ASSLGRAGGSTDTQY
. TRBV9 ASSVEEARVYEQY
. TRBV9 ASSAASTGELF
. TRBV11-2 ASSLDSGQGSTYEQY
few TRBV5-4 ASSPLATSYEQY
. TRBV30 AWSVKPTGELF
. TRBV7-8 ASSLGGTGVPEEQF
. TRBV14 ASSQAPQVPSEEKLF
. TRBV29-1 SVTQGAPIDEQY
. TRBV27 ASSQGLAGYYEQY
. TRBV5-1 ASSFQALPNTEAF
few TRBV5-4 ASSLLGGGRGNEQF
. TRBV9 ASSSLAGGDTQY
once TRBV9 ASSVEGGNTIY